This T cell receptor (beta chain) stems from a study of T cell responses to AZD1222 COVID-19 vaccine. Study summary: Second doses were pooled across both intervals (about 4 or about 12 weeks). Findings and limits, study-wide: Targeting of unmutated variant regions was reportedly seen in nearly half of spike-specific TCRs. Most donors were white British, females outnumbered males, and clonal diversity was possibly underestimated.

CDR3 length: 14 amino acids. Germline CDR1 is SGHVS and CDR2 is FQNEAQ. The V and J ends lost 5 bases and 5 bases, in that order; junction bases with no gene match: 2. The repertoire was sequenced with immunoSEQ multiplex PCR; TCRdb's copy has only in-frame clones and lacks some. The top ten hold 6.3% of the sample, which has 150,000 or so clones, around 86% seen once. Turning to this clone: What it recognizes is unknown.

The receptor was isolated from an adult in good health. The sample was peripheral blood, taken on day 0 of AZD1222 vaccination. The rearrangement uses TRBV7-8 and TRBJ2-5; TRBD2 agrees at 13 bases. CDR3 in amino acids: CASSLGLAGETQYF. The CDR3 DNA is TGTGCCAGCAGCCTGGGACTAGCGGGGGAGACCCAGTACTTC.